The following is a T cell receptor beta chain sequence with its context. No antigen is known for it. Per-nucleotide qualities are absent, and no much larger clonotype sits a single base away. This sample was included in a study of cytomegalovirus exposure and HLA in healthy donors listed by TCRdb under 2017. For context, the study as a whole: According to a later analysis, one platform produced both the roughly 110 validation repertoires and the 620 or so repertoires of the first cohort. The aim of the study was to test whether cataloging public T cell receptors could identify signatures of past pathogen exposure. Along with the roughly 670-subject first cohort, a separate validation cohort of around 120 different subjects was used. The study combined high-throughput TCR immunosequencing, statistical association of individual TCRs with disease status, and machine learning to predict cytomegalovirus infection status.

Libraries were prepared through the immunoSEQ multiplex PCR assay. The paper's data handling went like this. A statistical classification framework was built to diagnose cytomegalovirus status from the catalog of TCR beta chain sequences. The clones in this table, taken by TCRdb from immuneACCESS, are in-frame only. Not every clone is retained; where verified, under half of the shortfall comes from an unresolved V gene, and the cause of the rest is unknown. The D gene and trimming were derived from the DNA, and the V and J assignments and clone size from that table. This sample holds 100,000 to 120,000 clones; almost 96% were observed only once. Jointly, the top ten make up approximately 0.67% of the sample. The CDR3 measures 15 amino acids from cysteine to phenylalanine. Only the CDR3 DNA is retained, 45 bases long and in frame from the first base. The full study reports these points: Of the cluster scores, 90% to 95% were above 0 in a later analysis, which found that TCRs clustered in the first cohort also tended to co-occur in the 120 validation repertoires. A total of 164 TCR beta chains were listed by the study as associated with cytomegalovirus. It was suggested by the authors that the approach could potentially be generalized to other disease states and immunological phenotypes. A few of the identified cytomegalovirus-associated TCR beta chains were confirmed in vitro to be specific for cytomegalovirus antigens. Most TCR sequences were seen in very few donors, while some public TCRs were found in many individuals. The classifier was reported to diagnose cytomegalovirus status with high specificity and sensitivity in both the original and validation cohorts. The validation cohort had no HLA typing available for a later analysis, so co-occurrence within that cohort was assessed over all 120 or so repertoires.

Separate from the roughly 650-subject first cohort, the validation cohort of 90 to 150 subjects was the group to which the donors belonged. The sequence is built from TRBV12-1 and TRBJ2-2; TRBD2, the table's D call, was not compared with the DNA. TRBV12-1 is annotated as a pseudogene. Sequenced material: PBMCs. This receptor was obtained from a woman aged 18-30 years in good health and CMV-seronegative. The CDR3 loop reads CASWDQGGDTGELFF. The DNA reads TGTGCCAGCTGGGACCAGGGAGGGGACACCGGGGAGCTGTTTTTT.